The rows below give T cell receptor beta chains drawn from one sample of a study of T cells after yellow fever vaccination. A single record per CDR3 protein comes from TCRdb applying MiXCR to the 5' RACE reads. The top ten hold under 3.5% of the sample, which has around 260,000 distinct CDR3 sequences, roughly 4.8% seen once. The source was CD4+ T cells sorted from PBMCs, collected on the day of the yellow fever booster vaccination. These receptors were collected from a man younger than 30 who received the YFV17D yellow fever vaccine. The CDR3 runs from the conserved cysteine through the conserved F or W. D genes are given only for firm matches. The listing skips clone size in some rows; elsewhere it reads once, few, many or a size class.

V	J	D	size	CDR3	DNA
TRBV27	TRBJ1-5	-	-	CASRLRDRGQPQHF	TGTGCCAGCAGACTCCGGGACCGCGGGCAGCCCCAGCATTTT
TRBV4-1	TRBJ1-1	-	few	CASSQTFYSEGRTEAFF	TGCGCCAGCAGCCAGACCTTTTACAGCGAGGGTAGGACTGAAGCTTTCTTT
TRBV14	TRBJ2-1	TRBD1	few	CASSQAYRGQAHNEQFF	TGTGCCAGCAGCCAAGCCTATAGGGGACAGGCCCACAATGAGCAGTTCTTC
TRBV3-1	TRBJ2-7	-	-	CASSQGVEGLYEQYF	TGTGCCAGCAGCCAAGGAGTGGAGGGTCTCTACGAGCAGTACTTC
TRBV7-2	TRBJ1-1	-	few	CASSPRLGENTEAFF	TGTGCCAGCAGCCCTAGACTGGGGGAGAACACTGAAGCTTTCTTT
TRBV11-2	TRBJ2-5	TRBD1	few	CASSQDRGGETQYF	TGTGCCAGCAGCCAGGACAGGGGGGGGGAGACCCAGTACTTC
TRBV2	TRBJ2-5	-	-	CASTRQKLQETQYF	TGTGCCAGCACCAGACAGAAACTACAAGAGACCCAGTACTTC
TRBV5-1	TRBJ2-3	TRBD2	few	CASSLELAGSTDTQYF	TGCGCCAGCAGCTTGGAGTTAGCGGGGAGCACAGATACGCAGTATTTT
TRBV3-1	TRBJ2-7	TRBD1	many	CASSYRTGAYEQYF	TGTGCCAGCAGCTACCGGACAGGGGCCTACGAGCAGTACTTC
TRBV5-4	TRBJ2-4	-	few	CASSLWSGTLRNIQYF	TGTGCCAGCAGCTTGTGGTCCGGGACCTTGAGGAACATTCAGTACTTC
TRBV4-1	TRBJ2-1	-	-	CASSQLAGRRFF	TGCGCCAGCAGCCAGCTGGCAGGTCGGAGGTTCTTC
TRBV7-8	TRBJ2-1	-	-	CASSPVGERDEQFF	TGTGCCAGCAGCCCAGTGGGTGAGCGGGATGAGCAGTTCTTC
TRBV7-3	TRBJ2-1	-	few	CASSLQGLYNEQFF	TGTGCCAGCAGCTTACAGGGACTTTACAATGAGCAGTTCTTC
TRBV6-1	TRBJ1-5	-	few	CASSLEEGRVGQPQHF	TGTGCCAGCAGTCTCGAGGAAGGGAGGGTCGGACAGCCCCAGCATTTT
TRBV7-3	TRBJ2-3	-	many	CASSLGWGGADTQYF	TGTGCCAGCAGCTTAGGATGGGGGGGGGCGGATACGCAGTATTTT
TRBV12-3/TRBV12-4	TRBJ2-1	TRBD2	many	CASSLGGTSRALF	TGTGCCAGCAGTTTAGGCGGGACTAGTAGGGCGCTCTTC
TRBV9	TRBJ2-1	-	few	CASSVVGGVGYNEQFF	TGTGCCAGCAGCGTAGTTGGCGGGGTAGGCTACAATGAGCAGTTCTTC
TRBV3-1	TRBJ1-6	-	few	CASSQGSSSPLHF	TGTGCCAGCAGCCAAGGGTCGAGTTCACCCCTCCACTTT
TRBV7-2	TRBJ1-5	-	many	CASSFFSDSNQPQHF	TGTGCCAGCAGCTTTTTCTCCGATAGCAATCAGCCCCAGCATTTT
TRBV6-2/TRBV6-3	TRBJ2-4	TRBD2	few	CASRALGLAGGPIQYF	TGTGCCAGCAGAGCCTTAGGACTAGCGGGGGGACCCATTCAGTACTTC
TRBV20-1	TRBJ1-3	-	few	CSARDPSSSGNTIYF	TGCAGTGCTAGAGATCCGAGTAGCTCTGGAAACACCATATATTTT
TRBV18	TRBJ2-2	-	many	CASSPWSGELFF	TGTGCCAGCTCACCATGGTCCGGGGAGCTGTTTTTT
TRBV20-1	TRBJ1-5	-	-	CSAEPGRGQPQHF	TGCAGTGCGGAGCCGGGGAGAGGTCAGCCCCAGCATTTT
TRBV9	TRBJ2-5	TRBD2	few	CASSASGGVSETQYF	TGTGCCAGCAGCGCCTCCGGGGGGGTATCTGAGACCCAGTACTTC
TRBV4-3	TRBJ2-3	-	few	CASSQVSSVGYNTQYF	TGCGCCAGCAGCCAGGTCTCTAGCGTGGGGTATAATACGCAGTATTTT
TRBV5-1	TRBJ2-3	-	many	CASSLAIGYTDTQYF	TGCGCCAGCAGCTTGGCCATAGGGTACACAGATACGCAGTATTTT
TRBV5-1	TRBJ1-4	TRBD1	-	CASSLARTGGGEKLFF	TGCGCCAGCAGCTTGGCCCGGACAGGGGGAGGTGAAAAACTGTTTTTT
TRBV21-1	TRBJ1-5	-	few	CASSKDEGDNQPQHF	TGTGCCAGCAGCAAAGACGAAGGGGACAATCAGCCCCAGCATTTT
TRBV7-2	TRBJ2-5	-	-	CASSLNPQTSKETQYF	TGTGCCAGCAGCTTAAACCCTCAAACTAGTAAAGAGACCCAGTACTTC
TRBV4-3	TRBJ2-5	-	-	CASSQVNGRTQYF	TGCGCCAGCAGCCAAGTGAACGGGCGGACCCAGTACTTC
TRBV30	TRBJ2-7	-	-	CAWSGTGRSYEQYF	TGTGCCTGGAGCGGAACGGGCCGGTCCTACGAGCAGTACTTC
TRBV5-1	TRBJ2-3	TRBD2	few	CASSPLSLAGGIASTDTQYF	TGCGCCAGCAGCCCCCTATCCCTAGCGGGGGGGATCGCTAGCACAGATACGCAGTATTTT
TRBV5-6	TRBJ2-1	-	few	CASSLDGHSSYNEQFF	TGTGCCAGCAGCTTGGATGGACATAGCTCCTACAATGAGCAGTTCTTC
TRBV6-6	TRBJ1-5	-	few	CASSHRANNQPQHF	TGTGCCAGCAGTCACCGGGCAAACAATCAGCCCCAGCATTTT
TRBV11-2	TRBJ2-7	-	many	CASSLIYEQYF	TGTGCCAGCAGCTTGATATACGAGCAGTACTTC
TRBV20-1	TRBJ2-1	-	many	CSARDLRLVFGNEQFF	TGCAGTGCTAGAGATCTAAGACTAGTCTTTGGCAATGAGCAGTTCTTC
TRBV5-1	TRBJ2-2	-	few	CASSLDSPTGELFF	TGCGCCAGCAGCTTGGACTCGCCCACCGGGGAGCTGTTTTTT
TRBV6-2/TRBV6-3	TRBJ1-5	-	-	CASSYSGRGTFGSSFGQPQHF	TGTGCCAGCAGTTACTCCGGGCGGGGCACCTTTGGTTCTTCTTTCGGTCAGCCCCAGCATTTT
TRBV20-1	TRBJ1-6	-	-	CSARAAGRVSPLHF	TGCAGTGCTAGAGCAGCAGGGCGGGTTTCACCCCTCCACTTT
TRBV5-1	TRBJ1-3	-	few	CASSFGGEGNTIYF	TGCGCCAGCAGCTTCGGAGGGGAAGGAAACACCATATATTTT
TRBV4-3	TRBJ2-3	-	-	CASSQGNGPDTQYF	TGCGCCAGCAGCCAGGGTAACGGGCCAGATACGCAGTATTTT
TRBV12-3/TRBV12-4	TRBJ1-3	-	many	CASSFRGISGNTIYF	TGTGCCAGCAGTTTCCGGGGCATCTCTGGAAACACCATATATTTT
TRBV5-1	TRBJ2-7	TRBD1	many	CASSWAGTAKLYEQYF	TGCGCCAGCAGCTGGGCCGGGACAGCGAAACTCTACGAGCAGTACTTC